This T cell receptor (beta chain) was sequenced in a study of blood T cell repertoires in COVID-19. V dropped 4 bases and J dropped 6; count of bases not matched to a gene: 5. Germline assignment: CDR1 MNHNY and CDR2 SVGAGI (reference sequence). CDR3 size: 13 residues. Method: immunoSEQ multiplex PCR; TCRdb's copy keeps in-frame clones and lacks some. The repertoire holds some 170,000 clones, with over 90% as singletons. This rearrangement joins TRBV6-6 to TRBJ1-2, with TRBD1 matching 7 bases. The specimen sequenced was peripheral blood. This clonotype was obtained from a woman aged 60-75 years with COVID-19, enrolled during active disease. CDR3 sequence (DNA): TGTGCCAGCAGTTGGACAGGTGTGCATGGCTACACCTTC. It encodes CASSWTGVHGYTF.